One TCR beta chain is described in this entry. Trimming stripped 1 base from V and 1 base from J, with 10 bases between. Germline V gives CDR1 MNHEY, CDR2 SVGAGI. This CDR3 is built from 15 residues. This sample was taken from a study of blood T cell repertoires in COVID-19. Authors' data handling: Nucleated cell counts were estimated from reference gene primer amplification. Repertoires were generated with immunoSEQ multiplex PCR, while TCRdb's copy carries only in-frame clones and drops some. V, J and clone size are taken as reported in that table, and D and trimming were inferred from the DNA itself. The sample contains approximately 490,000 clones, 87% of which appear only once.

The sequenced material came from PBMCs or T cells enriched from blood (not recorded which). The sequence derives from a woman under 30 who had recovered from COVID-19. V usage is TRBV6-5 and J usage is TRBJ1-1, with a weak D call TRBD1 (6 bases). The CDR3 is CASSYWAGENTEAFF. The CDR3 DNA follows: TGTGCCAGCAGTTACTGGGCAGGGGAGAACACTGAAGCTTTCTTT.